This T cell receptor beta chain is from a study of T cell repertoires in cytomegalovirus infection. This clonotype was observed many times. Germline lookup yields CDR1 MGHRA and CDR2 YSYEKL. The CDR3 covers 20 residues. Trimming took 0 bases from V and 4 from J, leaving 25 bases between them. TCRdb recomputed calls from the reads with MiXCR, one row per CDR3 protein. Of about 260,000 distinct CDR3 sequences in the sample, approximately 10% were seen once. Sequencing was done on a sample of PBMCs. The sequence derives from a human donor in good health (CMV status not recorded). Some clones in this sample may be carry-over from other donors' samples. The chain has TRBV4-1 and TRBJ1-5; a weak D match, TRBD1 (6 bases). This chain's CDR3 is CASSQDGALDRGGRNQPQHF. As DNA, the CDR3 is TGCGCCAGCAGCCAAGATGGTGCGCTCGACCGAGGGGGAAGGAATCAGCCCCAGCATTTT.